The 10 T cell receptor beta chains below all came from one sample that was sequenced in a study of control samples from healthy donors and cancer patients. Using immunoSEQ multiplex PCR, the repertoire was profiled, and TCRdb retains in-frame clones only, with some absent. The data hold around 140,000 clones, with roughly 90% observed a single time. The sample taken for sequencing was blood. The origin of the receptors is a man aged 18-30 years in good health.

V and J are TRBV11-2 and TRBJ2-3; 9 positions match TRBD2. CDR1 is SGHAT, CDR2 FQNNGV, per germline. J was trimmed by 4 bases and V by 4 bases; bases with no gene match: 15. The CDR3 consists of 18 residues. The CDR3: CASSSPQSSGGWPDTQYF. DNA of the CDR3: TGTGCCAGCAGCTCTCCCCAGTCGAGCGGGGGGTGGCCAGATACGCAGTATTTT.

The rearrangement joins TRBV28 to TRBJ2-7, with 10 bases identical to TRBD1. J was trimmed by 5 bases and V by 5 bases; bases with no gene match: 3. From germline, CDR1 is MDHEN and CDR2 SYDVKM. The CDR3 runs 13 residues. The CDR3 loop reads CASSVGQGDEQYF. DNA of the CDR3: TGTGCCAGCAGTGTTGGACAGGGGGACGAGCAGTACTTC. Based on the CDR3 plus reference TRBV28 and TRBJ2-7, the full variable domain is DVKVTQSSRYLVKRTGEKVFLECVQDMDHENMFWYRQDPGLGLRLIYFSYDVKMKEKGDIPEGYSVSREKKERFSLILESASTNQTSMYLCASSVGQGDEQYFGPGTRLTVT.

The CDR3 DNA is TGTGCCAGCAGCTTAGATCTGGCGGGTTTTTACACTGAAGCTTTCTTT. This encodes CASSLDLAGFYTEAFF. The rearrangement links TRBV11-2 to TRBJ1-1; D unresolved. V lost 0 bases and J lost 3, with 14 bases in between. The CDR3 runs 16 residues. Germline CDR1 and CDR2: SGHAT and FQNNGV.

This chain links TRBV2 with TRBJ1-1; TRBD1 might be the D (6 bases). The germline gives CDR1 SNHLY, CDR2 FYNNEI. The CDR3 is made up of 14 amino acids. Trimming removed 11 bases at V and 5 bases at J, with 21 bases between. The CDR3 spells CAANLGGASTEAFF. The CDR3 DNA follows: TGTGCCGCTAATCTCGGGGGGGCGTCAACTGAAGCTTTCTTT.

The rearrangement uses TRBV28 and TRBJ1-5; D possibly corresponds to TRBD1 (5 bases). V was clipped by 5 bases and J by 4 bases, with 15 bases between them. Germline CDR1 reads MDHEN; CDR2 reads SYDVKM. The CDR3 is 15 amino acids. DNA for the CDR3: TGTGCCAGCAGTCTCGTGGGACGGCGGAATCAGCCCCAGCATTTT. It codes for CASSLVGRRNQPQHF. The full variable domain, completed using reference TRBV28 and TRBJ1-5, is DVKVTQSSRYLVKRTGEKVFLECVQDMDHENMFWYRQDPGLGLRLIYFSYDVKMKEKGDIPEGYSVSREKKERFSLILESASTNQTSMYLCASSLVGRRNQPQHFGDGTRLSIL.

The chain is built from TRBV5-6 and TRBJ2-4; TRBD1 or TRBD2 may be the D gene (6 bases each). Germline-derived CDR1 and CDR2 are SGHDT and YYEEEE. V was shortened by 4 bases and J by 3 bases, with 20 bases between the two germline ends. The CDR3 is made up of 17 amino acids. DNA for the CDR3: TGTGCCAGCAGCCAAACGAGGTGGGGGGCCGGCAAAAACATTCAGTACTTC. Its translation is CASSQTRWGAGKNIQYF.

The chain combines TRBV2 with TRBJ1-5; D is possibly TRBD1 (5 bases). Germline CDR1 and CDR2: SNHLY and FYNNEI. This CDR3 comprises 15 residues. V shed 2 bases and J shed 7 bases, with 15 bases lying between them. Here the CDR3 DNA reads TGTGCCAGCAGTGAAAGGCAGGGTGGCGGGCAGCCCCAGCATTTT. This encodes CASSERQGGGQPQHF.

V and J are TRBV3-1 (or the pseudogene TRBV3-2) and TRBJ1-1; 7 nucleotides agree with TRBD1. Germline V gene lookup returns CDR1 LGHDT and CDR2 YNNKEL (reference sequence). The CDR3 covers 14 residues. The V and J ends lost 5 bases and 1 base, in that order; junction bases with no gene match: 4. The CDR3 is CASSGGTANTEAFF. The CDR3 DNA is TGTGCCAGCAGCGGCGGGACAGCGAACACTGAAGCTTTCTTT.

The chain recombines TRBV5-5 with TRBJ2-7; no definite D call. The CDR3 runs 12 residues. The V gene lost 4 bases and the J gene lost 5 bases, with 10 bases spanning the gap. Per germline, CDR1 SGHKS and CDR2 YYEKEE (reference sequence). DNA for the CDR3: TGTGCCAGCAGCCTATCGGGCCACGAGCAGTACTTC. Residues: CASSLSGHEQYF.

The chain has TRBV5-1 and TRBJ1-5; 10 bases line up with TRBD1. Trimming removed 4 bases from V and 5 bases from J; junction bases left unmatched: 3. The CDR3 contains 14 residues. Germline V lookup: CDR1 SGHRS, CDR2 YFSETQ. CDR3 sequence: CASSPGQGDQPQHF. CDR3 bases: TGCGCCAGCAGCCCCGGACAGGGGGATCAGCCCCAGCATTTT.